These 22 T cell receptor beta chains originate from one sample sequenced in a study of radiation and T cells in renal cell carcinoma. Sequencing was performed with immunoSEQ multiplex PCR; in TCRdb, only in-frame clones are kept and a portion is missing. The sample includes some 97,000 clones, around 83% seen only once; the top ten take around 7.9%. Time point meaning: blood 4 weeks post-SBRT, at nephrectomy. Noted treatment: 15 Gy SBRT to primary tumor, nephrectomy 4 weeks later. The sequenced sample was blood, obtained from a patient whose treatment included radiotherapy and nephrectomy. These receptors originate from a man aged 55 to 70 with renal cell carcinoma.

In DNA form, the CDR3 reads TGTGCCAGCAGCCTGGGTGAGGGGCCCCAGCATTTT. This codes for CASSLGEGPQHF. The chain has TRBV6-5 and TRBJ1-5; D is unresolved. Germline CDR1 reads MNHEY; CDR2 reads SVGAGI. Trimming took off 6 bases at V and 9 bases at J, with 12 bases between the two ends. The CDR3 loop spans 12 amino acids.

This clone was recorded only once. This CDR3 is CASSPPLAGVPYEQYF. CDR3 in DNA: TGTGCCAGCAGTCCCCCCCTAGCGGGAGTCCCCTACGAGCAGTACTTC. J is TRBJ2-7 and V is TRBV6-6, with TRBD2 matching 10 bases. The V and J ends lost 5 bases and 2 bases, in that order; junction bases with no gene match: 9. Germline V lookup: CDR1 MNHNY, CDR2 SVGAGI (reference sequence). This CDR3 has 16 residues.

This clone showed up just once. The chain joins TRBV23-1 to TRBJ2-3; D is ambiguous. TRBV23-1 is flagged as an ORF with uncertain function. This CDR3 comprises 17 residues. V lost 3 bases to trimming and J lost 0 bases, with 16 bases between them. The CDR3 here is CASSHPFKGPSTDTQYF. The DNA of the CDR3 is TGCGCCAGCAGTCACCCGTTCAAGGGCCCTAGCACAGATACGCAGTATTTT.

This chain joins TRBV5-4 and TRBJ2-5; D is possibly TRBD1 (6 bases). Germline-derived CDR1 and CDR2 are SGHNT and YYREEE (reference sequence). This CDR3 contains 14 residues. The V end was cut by 3 bases, the J end by 0 bases, with 9 bases between. The CDR3 DNA reads TGTGCCAGCAGCTCCACAGGGTACCAAGAGACCCAGTACTTC. Residues: CASSSTGYQETQYF.

This rearrangement joins TRBV28 to TRBJ2-3; D is possibly TRBD2 (6 bases). This CDR3 is built from 14 residues. The germline V gene encodes CDR1 MDHEN and CDR2 SYDVKM. Trimming removed 10 bases from V and 3 bases from J, with 17 bases in between. The CDR3 sequence is CATGPSGGTDTQYF. The CDR3 DNA follows: TGTGCCACCGGACCCTCCGGGGGTACAGATACGCAGTATTTT. Based on the CDR3 plus reference TRBV28 and TRBJ2-3, the full variable domain is DVKVTQSSRYLVKRTGEKVFLECVQDMDHENMFWYRQDPGLGLRLIYFSYDVKMKEKGDIPEGYSVSREKKERFSLILESASTNQTSMYLCATGPSGGTDTQYFGPGTRLTVL.

The rearrangement uses TRBV11-2 and TRBJ1-3; D gene ambiguous. Germline V gene lookup returns CDR1 SGHAT and CDR2 FQNNGV. The CDR3 extends over 15 amino acids. Trimming stripped 0 bases from V and 2 bases from J, with 8 bases between. The CDR3 is CASSLEGLAGNTIYF. The DNA for the CDR3 is TGTGCCAGCAGCTTAGAAGGGCTCGCTGGAAACACCATATATTTT.

This clone appeared a single time. CDR3 nucleotide sequence: TGCGCCAGCAGCTTGGGGTTCCGACAGAACACTGAAGCTTTCTTT. Its protein is CASSLGFRQNTEAFF. V gene TRBV5-1 combines with J gene TRBJ1-1; D is ambiguous. Germline CDR1 reads SGHRS; CDR2 reads YFSETQ. The V end lost 0 bases, the J end lost 1 base, and 10 bases lay between the germline ends. This CDR3 comprises 15 residues.

The rearrangement links TRBV14 to TRBJ2-3; D gene unclear. CDR1 SGHDN and CDR2 FVKESK come from the germline V gene. The CDR3 contains 14 residues. Trimming took off 6 bases at V and 0 bases at J, with 10 bases between the two ends. CDR3 region: CASSLLLSTDTQYF. CDR3 DNA: TGTGCCAGCAGTCTACTACTTAGCACAGATACGCAGTATTTT.

This chain connects TRBV9 to TRBJ2-3; a weak D match, TRBD2 (6 bases). This CDR3 has 14 residues. V was pared by 2 bases and J by 2 bases, with 9 bases between. CDR1 SGDLS and CDR2 YYNGEE come from the germline V gene. For the CDR3, the DNA is TGTGCCAGCAGCGTCGGAGGGTCCACAGATACGCAGTATTTT. Its translation is CASSVGGSTDTQYF.

The chain has TRBV14 and TRBJ2-7; unclear D gene. The V end lost 8 bases, the J end lost 5 bases, and 10 bases lay between the germline ends. This CDR3 is built from 11 residues. Germline V gives CDR1 SGHDN, CDR2 FVKESK. The CDR3 DNA is TGTGCCAGCGGGCCTACCCACGAGCAGTACTTC. Its protein product is CASGPTHEQYF.

This clone was seen more than once but under ten times. V usage is TRBV29-1 and J usage is TRBJ1-1; D gene uncertain. Trimming cost V 4 bases and J 5 bases, with 11 bases left between them. The CDR3 length is 12 residues. CDR1 SQVTM and CDR2 ANQGSEA come from the germline V gene. The CDR3 region is CSVVILKTEAFF. In DNA form, the CDR3 reads TGCAGCGTTGTTATCCTAAAAACTGAAGCTTTCTTT. The full variable domain, with the rest looked up from reference TRBV29-1 and TRBJ1-1, is SAVISQKPSRDICQRGTSLTIQCQVDSQVTMMFWYRQQPGQSLTLIATANQGSEATYESGFVIDKFPISRPNLTFSTLTVSNMSPEDSSIYLCSVVILKTEAFFGQGTRLTVV.

The rearrangement uses TRBV10-1 and TRBJ2-1, with TRBD2 matching over 10 bases. This CDR3 has 16 amino acids. Germline assignment: CDR1 WNHNN and CDR2 SYGVQD (reference sequence). The ends lost 3 bases at V and 5 bases at J; junction bases unmatched: 7. The CDR3: CASSDFGLADHNEQFF. CDR3 nucleotides: TGCGCCAGCAGTGATTTCGGACTAGCGGACCACAATGAGCAGTTCTTC.

The V and J genes are TRBV27 and TRBJ1-3; D remains unclear. V was pared by 5 bases and J by 4 bases, with 12 bases between. Germline V lookup: CDR1 MNHEY, CDR2 SMNVEV (reference sequence). The CDR3 consists of 14 residues. CDR3 nucleotides: TGTGCCAGCAGTCCGGGAGTGCCGGGAAACACCATATATTTT. Protein: CASSPGVPGNTIYF.

The chain links TRBV4-1 to TRBJ1-2; D is unclear. CDR1 and CDR2 from the germline V gene are MGHRA and YSYEKL. Trimming left V 4 bases short and J 8 bases short, with 14 bases between. The length of the CDR3 is 13 residues. The CDR3: CASSPLGLGGYTF. DNA of the CDR3: TGCGCCAGCAGCCCCCTTGGACTCGGGGGCTACACCTTC.

This clone has just a few counts. The chain recombines TRBV29-1 with TRBJ1-1; D possibly corresponds to TRBD1 (6 bases). This CDR3 region has 13 residues. The germline gives CDR1 SQVTM, CDR2 ANQGSEA. V dropped 3 bases and J dropped 4 bases, with 12 bases sitting between them. CDR3 protein: CSVERGSGTEAFF. CDR3 bases: TGCAGCGTTGAGAGGGGGTCTGGCACTGAAGCTTTCTTT.

This sequence joins TRBV5-8 and TRBJ2-2; D call uncertain. V was pared by 1 base and J by 3 bases, with 7 bases between. CDR3 length equals 14 residues. Germline values: CDR1 SGHTS, CDR2 YDEGEE. In DNA, the CDR3 is TGTGCCAGCAGCTTGTGGGCCTACACCGGGGAGCTGTTTTTT. Translating gives CASSLWAYTGELFF.

The chain has TRBV28 and TRBJ2-5; weak D call: TRBD1 (6 bases). This CDR3 spans 14 amino acids. The germline gives CDR1 MDHEN, CDR2 SYDVKM. V lost 2 bases and J lost 5, with 12 bases in between. The CDR3 protein is CASSLRTGSETQYF. CDR3 sequence (DNA): TGTGCCAGCAGTTTAAGAACAGGGTCGGAGACCCAGTACTTC.

Regarding this clone: The same CDR3 is also encoded by other DNA sequences in this sample. The rearrangement links TRBV19 to TRBJ2-7, with D uncertain. The ends were cut back, 6 bases at V and 0 bases at J, with 12 bases in the middle. The germline V gene has CDR1 LNHDA and CDR2 SQIVND (reference sequence). The CDR3 runs to 14 residues. Here the CDR3 reads CASRPSASSYEQYF. The CDR3 DNA sequence: TGTGCCAGTAGACCGTCCGCCTCCTCCTACGAGCAGTACTTC.

This clone is a singleton in its sample. The chain carries TRBV6-5 and TRBJ2-1, with D hard to call. Germline assignment: CDR1 MNHEY and CDR2 SVGAGI. There are 15 residues in the CDR3. V dropped 5 bases and J dropped 0 bases, with 11 bases sitting between them. DNA for the CDR3: TGTGCCAGCAGTACGACGGGTGGCTCCTACAATGAGCAGTTCTTC. This encodes CASSTTGGSYNEQFF.

This clone has just one count. The chain joins TRBV2 to TRBJ2-5; D gene ambiguous. The CDR3 is 14 residues long. Germline CDR1 reads SNHLY; CDR2 reads FYNNEI. Trimming removed 5 bases from V and 5 bases from J, with 15 bases in between. CDR3 sequence: CASSKGPIGETQYF. CDR3 bases: TGTGCCAGCAGTAAGGGCCCGATAGGCGAGACCCAGTACTTC.

The chain carries TRBV6-5 and TRBJ2-2; a possible D gene is TRBD2 (5 bases). CDR3 length: 16 residues. The ends were cut back, 0 bases at V and 3 bases at J, with 11 bases in the middle. Germline loops: CDR1 MNHEY, CDR2 SVGAGI. The DNA for the CDR3 is TGTGCCAGCAGTTACTCGACGCGGGTCTACACCGGGGAGCTGTTTTTT. Its protein is CASSYSTRVYTGELFF.

The V and J genes are TRBV5-1 and TRBJ2-3; perhaps TRBD1 as D (5 bases). The ends were cut back, 4 bases at V and 3 bases at J, with 12 bases in the middle. This CDR3 comprises 14 residues. Germline lookup yields CDR1 SGHRS and CDR2 YFSETQ. This chain's CDR3 is CASSLTRGTDTQYF. As DNA, the CDR3 is TGCGCCAGCAGCCTGACAAGGGGAACAGATACGCAGTATTTT.